This TCR beta chain was found in a study of cytomegalovirus exposure and HLA in healthy donors. Study results and limitations: Listed as cytomegalovirus-associated were 150 or so TCR beta chains. Rarity held for most TCR sequences, but there were some public TCRs that occurred in many donors. Later genetic work tied a missense DCLRE1C variant to beta-chain V and J trimming. Associated with HLA alleles at 0.05 false discovery rate in a later analysis were about 17,000 TCR beta sequences.

With V trimmed by 5 bases and J by 11 bases, 13 bases remained unmatched. Germline CDR1 is SEHNR and CDR2 is FQNEAQ (reference sequence). The CDR3 runs 16 residues. Details on this clone: The antigen remains unidentified.

PCR employed 60 Vbeta and 13 Jbeta primers. The repertoire was sequenced with immunoSEQ multiplex PCR; TCRdb's copy has only in-frame clones and lacks some. The data show 150,000 or so clones, around two thirds seen once. What was sequenced was PBMCs. This sequence joins TRBV7-9 and TRBJ2-3; TRBD2 agrees at 13 bases. The TCR sequence derives from a woman younger than 35 in good health and CMV-seronegative. CDR3 residues: CASSAKLAGGQGVQYF. DNA of the CDR3: TGTGCCAGCAGCGCAAAACTAGCGGGGGGGCAGGGGGTGCAGTATTTT. Variable domain in full (rest from reference TRBV7-9 and TRBJ2-3): DTGVSQNPRHKITKRGQNVTFRCDPISEHNRLYWYRQTLGQGPEFLTYFQNEAQLEKSRLLSDRFSAERPKGSFSTLEIQRTEQGDSAMYLCASSAKLAGGQGVQYFGPGTRLTVL.